This TCR beta chain was documented in a study of blood T cell repertoires in COVID-19. Turning to the study itself: Sites across the United States, Italy and Spain contributed samples from acute and convalescent COVID-19. T cells, B-cell-depleted T cells, or PBMCs supplied cDNA or gDNA.

Methods used by the authors: Nucleated cell number was recorded as an estimate derived from reference gene primer amplification. The protocol was immunoSEQ multiplex PCR, while the TCRdb copy is restricted to in-frame clones and leaves out a portion. V and J calls plus clone size are reproduced from that table; the DNA served to infer D and trimming. The sample lists around 300,000 clones, 70% to 90% occurring once. The CDR3 is 14 amino acids. Trimming stripped 2 bases from V and 6 bases from J, with 14 bases between. Per germline, CDR1 SGHRS and CDR2 YFSETQ. This receptor was identified in an older woman with acute or convalescent COVID-19. The sequenced sample consisted of peripheral blood. This chain connects TRBV5-1 to TRBJ1-1; D not certain. The CDR3 DNA reads TGCGCCAGCAGCTTTGGCGAGGGCGGATCTGAAGCTTTCTTT. This encodes CASSFGEGGSEAFF.